The sequence of this T cell receptor (beta chain) was determined in a study of spatial heterogeneity in lung cancer. In TCRdb, the 5' RACE reads were re-called with MiXCR into one record per CDR3 protein. Here the sample spans more than 45,000 distinct CDR3 sequences, approximately 5% being singletons. This sample's time point: sample taken at primary tumor resection. Ten or more counts support this clonotype. CDR1 and CDR2 (germline): DFQATT, SNEGSKA (reference sequence). V lost 0 bases and J lost 12, with 27 bases in between. This CDR3 region has 17 residues. Source: PBMCs, taken at surgery. This chain joins TRBV20-1 and TRBJ2-1; D might be TRBD1 (6 bases). This TCR was recovered from a male donor with early-stage non-small cell lung cancer. The CDR3 coding sequence is TGCAGTGCTAGAGACCCCTCTCGGGACAAAGCCGTCTCAGGGCAGTTCTTC. The encoded protein is CSARDPSRDKAVSGQFF.